Shown below are 28 T cell receptor beta chains from a single sample sequenced in a study of early T cells in non-severe SARS-CoV-2 infection. TCRdb reprocessed the 5' RACE reads via MiXCR and lists one record per CDR3 protein. The top ten clones hold more than 5% of a sample with more than 25,000 distinct CDR3 sequences, 5.7% of them seen once. Sample: whole blood. These receptors all stem from an adult who was a healthcare worker with PCR-confirmed SARS-CoV-2 infection or an uninfected control (not recorded which).

This clonotype was found many times. The rearrangement uses TRBV6-6 and TRBJ2-1; 7 bases fit TRBD2. There are 15 residues in the CDR3. CDR1 and CDR2 (germline): MNHNY, SVGAGI (reference sequence). V shed 7 bases and J 3 bases; nucleotides not matched to a gene: 9. CDR3 nucleotide sequence: TGTGCCAGCACTGACGGGTGGGAGGGCTACAATGAGCAGTTCTTC. Amino acid sequence: CASTDGWEGYNEQFF.

In this sample, this clonotype turned up many times. This rearrangement joins TRBV20-1 to TRBJ2-5, with TRBD2 identical over 13 bases. The V gene's germline CDR1 is DFQATT and CDR2 SNEGSKA (reference sequence). The CDR3 totals 18 residues. Trimming at V came to 5 bases and at J to 2 bases, leaving 14 bases not matched to a gene. CDR3 DNA: TGCAGTGCTGAGACTAGCGGGGGGCCCTTTCTCCGACAAGAGACCCAGTACTTC. Protein: CSAETSGGPFLRQETQYF.

V is TRBV6-5 and J is TRBJ1-6, with D unresolved. Trimming removed 8 bases from V and 8 bases from J, with 10 bases in between. The CDR3 length is 12 residues. The germline V gene has CDR1 MNHEY and CDR2 SVGAGI. The CDR3 bases are TGTGCCAGCGGCCTATTGCATTCACCCCTCCACTTT. Its protein is CASGLLHSPLHF.

This clonotype was seen repeatedly, ten times or more. The chain uses TRBV20-1 and TRBJ1-1; TRBD1 agrees at 9 bases. Germline CDR1 DFQATT, CDR2 SNEGSKA (reference sequence). V was pared by 6 bases and J by 7 bases, with 6 bases of the junction left unmatched. The CDR3 consists of 12 residues. The CDR3 DNA sequence: TGCAGTGCCAGGGACAGGGTTGATGAAGCTTTCTTT. Protein: CSARDRVDEAFF.

Within the sample, this clonotype is medium-sized (0.01 to 0.1%). The V call is TRBV12-3 or TRBV12-4, the J call TRBJ1-2; possible D gene TRBD1, 5 bases. CDR3 size: 12 residues. CDR3 amino acids: CVTSFGGYGYTF. The CDR3 DNA reads as TGTGTCACTTCCTTTGGGGGCTATGGCTACACCTTC.

This clonotype was observed many times. This chain connects TRBV19 to TRBJ1-2, with D perhaps TRBD1 (5 bases). The CDR3 loop spans 14 amino acids. The germline V gene has CDR1 LNHDA and CDR2 SQIVND (reference sequence). The ends were cut back, 9 bases at V and 4 bases at J, with 18 bases in the middle. The CDR3, as DNA: TGTGCCAGCCAGGACATCCCGCGCCTCTATGGCTACACCTTC. Protein sequence: CASQDIPRLYGYTF.

This clonotype was observed a few times. This chain joins TRBV24-1 and TRBJ2-5; 7 positions match TRBD1. The CDR3 has 15 residues. Germline loops: CDR1 KGHDR, CDR2 SFDVKD. Losses at the gene ends were 3 bases for V and 1 base for J; bases not matched to a gene: 4. CDR3 region: CATSDGRDSQETQYF. CDR3 DNA sequence: TGTGCCACCAGTGATGGCCGGGACAGCCAAGAGACCCAGTACTTC.

Regarding this clonotype: A much larger clonotype is one base distant, so this may be a read error. The J gene is TRBJ2-3, the V gene TRBV29-1, with TRBD1 identical over 7 bases. Germline V gene lookup returns CDR1 SQVTM and CDR2 ANQGSEA. CDR3 length: 12 amino acids. J was trimmed by 5 bases and V by 8 bases; bases with no gene match: 7. The CDR3 here is CSSHRTGDTQYF. In DNA, the CDR3 is TGCAGCTCTCACAGGACAGGAGATACGCAGTATTTT.

There are a few counts of this clonotype. V and J are TRBV5-1 and TRBJ2-3; TRBD2 matches at 8 bases. The ends lost 0 bases at V and 3 bases at J; junction bases unmatched: 9. This CDR3 region has 17 residues. From germline, CDR1 is SGHRS and CDR2 YFSETQ. CDR3 amino acids: CASSLGTALAVTDTQYF. DNA for the CDR3: TGCGCCAGCAGCTTGGGGACTGCACTAGCGGTAACAGATACGCAGTATTTT.

The rearrangement joins TRBV28 to TRBJ2-2, with 10 positions matching TRBD1. In germline, CDR1 is MDHEN, CDR2 SYDVKM. With V trimmed by 4 bases and J by 4 bases, 6 bases remained unmatched. CDR3 size: 16 residues. For the CDR3, the DNA is TGTGCCAGCAGTTCTCCGGGACAGGGGAGCACCGGGGAGCTGTTTTTT. Protein product: CASSSPGQGSTGELFF.

Concerning this clonotype: Being one base from a much bigger clone, this may be a read error. This chain connects TRBV19 to TRBJ2-3; D ambiguous. This CDR3 is 14 amino acids long. Germline values: CDR1 LNHDA, CDR2 SQIVND (reference sequence). The V gene lost 5 bases and the J gene lost 0 bases, with 9 bases spanning the gap. The CDR3 DNA reads as TGTGCCAGTAGTGAGGACCCTAGCACAGATACGCAGTATTTT. Translation: CASSEDPSTDTQYF.

This clonotype was seen ten or more times. V is TRBV6-5 and J is TRBJ2-1; 8 nucleotides line up with TRBD2. The junction had 23 bases not matched to a gene; V was cut back by 6 bases and J by 4 bases. The CDR3 extends over 20 amino acids. Germline V gene lookup returns CDR1 MNHEY and CDR2 SVGAGI. The CDR3 region is CASSSTHPLKGLGFYNEQFF. The CDR3 DNA follows: TGTGCCAGCAGCTCCACACACCCGCTGAAGGGACTAGGGTTTTACAATGAGCAGTTCTTC.

This clonotype was found many times. The chain joins TRBV10-1 to TRBJ2-3; weak D call: TRBD2 (5 bases). The CDR3 runs to 17 residues. Germline assignment: CDR1 WNHNN and CDR2 SYGVQD (reference sequence). V was cut by 2 bases and J by 4 bases, with 19 bases left in between. The CDR3 bases are TGCGCCAGCAGTGAGCTAGAACCCGTAGCGACCCCAGATACGCAGTATTTT. Amino acids: CASSELEPVATPDTQYF.

This clonotype was observed many times. The rearrangement joins TRBV12-3 or TRBV12-4 to TRBJ1-4; D not certain. The germline V and J ends were trimmed by 3 bases and 6 bases, with 8 bases remaining between them. The CDR3 runs to 13 residues. The CDR3 DNA sequence: TGTGCCAGCAGTTTGGGAAATGATGAAAAACTGTTTTTT. Encoded protein: CASSLGNDEKLFF.

The V gene is TRBV7-9, the J gene TRBJ2-7; D is undetermined. In germline, CDR1 is SEHNR, CDR2 FQNEAQ (reference sequence). This CDR3 has 14 amino acids. V gave up 5 bases and J gave up 3 bases, with 14 bases separating them. CDR3 nucleotide sequence: TGTGCCAGCAGCAATTCCGAGAGGAGCTACGAGCAGTACTTC. This translates into CASSNSERSYEQYF.

In its sample, this clonotype was seen many times. The rearrangement uses TRBV12-3 or TRBV12-4 and TRBJ2-1; TRBD2 agrees at 7 bases. This CDR3 has 17 amino acids. V shed 2 bases, J shed 6 bases, and the junction held 13 bases outside the gene matches. Written as DNA, the CDR3 is TGTGCCAGCAGTTTACTGGCGGGGGTTTTTAAATTCAATGAGCAGTTCTTC. The encoded protein is CASSLLAGVFKFNEQFF.

This clonotype showed up just a few times. This chain joins TRBV19 and TRBJ1-5; D is unclear. CDR1 is LNHDA, CDR2 SQIVND, per germline (reference sequence). CDR3 length: 16 amino acids. The V end lost 8 bases, the J end lost 3 bases, and 20 bases lay between the germline ends. Here the CDR3 DNA reads TGTGCCAGTGAGACCTACAGTAAAGGAGTCAATCAGCCCCAGCATTTT. It specifies CASETYSKGVNQPQHF.

This clonotype was found many times. The chain couples TRBV5-1 to TRBJ2-5; 8 bases agree with TRBD2. Germline CDR1 reads SGHRS; CDR2 reads YFSETQ. V was clipped by 4 bases and J by 7 bases; unmatched bases: 18. The CDR3 runs to 17 residues. CDR3 loop: CASSANLAGGLPGTQYF. The CDR3 coding sequence is TGCGCCAGCAGCGCCAATTTGGCGGGGGGTCTGCCGGGGACCCAGTACTTC. Using reference TRBV5-1 and TRBJ2-5 for the parts outside the CDR3, the full variable domain is KAGVTQTPRYLIKTRGQQVTLSCSPISGHRSVSWYQQTPGQGLQFLFEYFSETQRNKGNFPGRFSGRQFSNSRSEMNVSTLELGDSALYLCASSANLAGGLPGTQYFGPGTRLLVL.

This clonotype is medium-sized (0.01 to 0.1%) in the sample. This chain uses TRBV20-1 with TRBJ1-6; D remains unclear. Trimming removed 3 bases at V and 5 bases at J, with 8 bases between. The CDR3 spans 13 residues. The germline gives CDR1 DFQATT, CDR2 SNEGSKA (reference sequence). CDR3 coding DNA: TGCAGTGCTAGTTTGGAAAATAATTCACCCCTCCACTTT. It encodes CSASLENNSPLHF.

By share, this clonotype counts as medium-sized. The CDR3 DNA reads TGTGCCAGCAGCCCCGGGACAGGACATACCTACGAGCAGTACTTC. It translates to CASSPGTGHTYEQYF. The J gene is TRBJ2-7, the V gene TRBV7-9, with TRBD1 identical over 8 bases. J gave up 2 bases and V 5 bases, and 8 bases lay outside the gene matches. This CDR3 has 15 residues. From germline, CDR1 is SEHNR and CDR2 FQNEAQ (reference sequence).

This clonotype was picked up many times. The V gene is TRBV27, the J gene TRBJ2-3, with 10 bases lining up with TRBD2. The CDR3 sequence is 15 residues long. The V gene's germline CDR1 is MNHEY and CDR2 SMNVEV (reference sequence). The J segment lost 3 bases and the V segment lost 4 bases, leaving 4 bases of the junction unmatched. This CDR3 is CASSSGLAITDTQYF. The CDR3 DNA reads TGTGCCAGCAGTTCGGGACTAGCGATTACAGATACGCAGTATTTT.

This clonotype was found a few times. This chain joins TRBV2 and TRBJ1-6; possible D gene TRBD1, 5 bases. From germline, CDR1 is SNHLY and CDR2 FYNNEI. The V end lost 6 bases, the J end lost 16 bases, and 19 bases lay between the germline ends. This CDR3 region has 13 residues. The CDR3 protein is CASRLWRDPLLHF. DNA for the CDR3: TGTGCCAGCAGGCTGTGGCGGGACCCCCTGCTCCACTTT. The entire variable domain, with the rest obtained from reference TRBV2 and TRBJ1-6, is as follows: EPEVTQTPSHQVTQMGQEVILRCVPISNHLYFYWYRQILGQKVEFLVSFYNNEISEKSEIFDDQFSVERPDGSNFTLKIRSTKLEDSAMYFCASRLWRDPLLHFGNGTRLTVT.

V gene TRBV6-5 combines with J gene TRBJ2-7; D is uncertain. Germline CDR1 MNHEY, CDR2 SVGAGI. Deletions cut 7 bases from V and 3 bases from J, with 7 bases between. CDR3 length equals 11 residues. The CDR3 protein is CASTESYEQYF. Written as DNA, the CDR3 is TGTGCCAGCACCGAAAGCTACGAGCAGTACTTC.

This clonotype was counted at least ten times. The V and J genes are TRBV27 and TRBJ2-3; D possibly corresponds to TRBD2 (6 bases). The CDR3 runs to 14 residues. The V end was cut by 6 bases, the J end by 5 bases, with 15 bases between. Germline CDR1 reads MNHEY; CDR2 reads SMNVEV (reference sequence). The CDR3 reads CASRKTRDLDTQYF. CDR3 nucleotide sequence: TGTGCCAGCAGGAAGACGAGGGACTTAGATACGCAGTATTTT.

This clonotype was seen more than once but under ten times. The V and J genes are TRBV20-1 and TRBJ2-7; D not resolved. This CDR3 spans 14 amino acids. CDR1 is DFQATT, CDR2 SNEGSKA, per germline (reference sequence). V was clipped by 2 bases and J by 1 base, with 12 bases between them. This CDR3 is CSARPAQYSYEQYF. In nucleotides, the CDR3 is TGCAGTGCTAGACCTGCCCAATATTCCTACGAGCAGTACTTC.

The table lists this clonotype with many counts. The J gene is TRBJ2-3, the V gene TRBV29-1; D remains ambiguous. This CDR3 is built from 10 residues. V was pared by 4 bases and J by 8 bases, with 7 bases between. CDR1 is SQVTM, CDR2 ANQGSEA, per germline. This CDR3 is CSVAYGTQYF. DNA for the CDR3: TGCAGCGTTGCTTACGGTACGCAGTATTTT.

This clonotype was counted many times. The chain has TRBV7-2 and TRBJ1-2, with no clear D. Deletions cut 3 bases from V and 2 bases from J, with 10 bases between. The length of the CDR3 is 14 residues. CDR1 SGHTA and CDR2 FQGNSA come from the germline V gene. The CDR3 spells CASSFYSTNYGYTF. CDR3 bases: TGTGCCAGCAGCTTCTACAGCACAAACTATGGCTACACCTTC.

This clonotype was seen at least ten times. V usage is TRBV6-1 and J usage is TRBJ1-5, with D unresolved. V was trimmed by 3 bases and J by 0 bases, leaving 6 bases between them. Looked up from germline, CDR1 is MNHNS and CDR2 is SASEGT. The CDR3 spans 14 residues. CDR3 nucleotide sequence: TGTGCCAGCAGTGACCATGGTAGCAATCAGCCCCAGCATTTT. Protein sequence: CASSDHGSNQPQHF.